This TCR beta chain was observed in a study of beta chain features in type 1 diabetes. This clone turned up a few times. Its antigen is not known. Study results and caveats: When Type 1 diabetes patients were examined, their TCRB CDR3s proved moderately but significantly shorter in all four CD4+ subsets.

Sequencing targeted expressed TCRB transcripts, as all isolated RNA had been reverse transcribed. Method: immunoSEQ multiplex PCR; TCRdb's copy keeps in-frame clones and lacks some. The sample shows some 660,000 clones, roughly 13% of them seen only once. The origin of this receptor is a man between 18 and 35 years old with type 1 diabetes. The sequenced sample consisted of naive CD4+ T cells from blood.

The CDR3 region has the DNA TGTGCCAGCAGCTTACTAGCGGGAGGGCCCCGGAATGAGCAGTTCTTC. It translates to CASSLLAGGPRNEQFF. The rearrangement joins TRBV7-9 to TRBJ2-1, with 12 bases that match TRBD2. The CDR3 totals 16 residues. In germline, CDR1 is SEHNR, CDR2 FQNEAQ (reference sequence). The J segment lost 7 bases and the V segment lost 2 bases, leaving 6 bases of the junction unmatched.